This TCR beta chain was retrieved from a study of T cell responses to AZD1222 COVID-19 vaccine (dated by TCRdb to the early 2020s). At the level of the whole study: TCR sequencing was performed for some 250 trial participants, of whom around 210 were given two doses of AZD1222 and approximately 25 were given two doses of MenACWY control vaccine. Trial participants were enrolled by age into 18-55, 56-69 and 70-plus year subgroups, with 148, 28 and 57 TCR-sequenced participants respectively. What the study reported, not specific to this receptor: Reportedly, close to half of the unique spike-specific TCRs recognized epitopes lying outside the regions that are mutated in the B.1.351 and B.1.1.7 variants. Conclusions about previously exposed vaccinees are limited, since just six AZD1222 recipients were seropositive for SARS-CoV-2 at baseline. In the small 56-69-year group, the increase in depth fell short of significance, most likely because of low power. Vaccine-associated CD4 TCRs spanned the whole spike protein, with dominant responses in regions 160-218 and 743-854. No day 14 peak-response samples were available, so repertoires were characterized only after the peak T cell response. Participants were mostly white British and included more females than males, and it was suggested by the authors that clonal diversity may have been underestimated. After two AZD1222 doses, spike-specific TCR breadth and depth were significantly higher than at day 0 and than in MenACWY recipients.

The time point label corresponds to: about 28 days (+/-7) after the second vaccine dose. AZD1222 recipients with second doses at about 4 weeks or about 12 weeks were pooled, because spike-specific TCR depth and breadth did not differ between schedules. Vaccinee samples came from UK trials COV001 and COV002, including a single-blind randomized controlled phase 2/3 trial of AZD1222 (ChAdOx1 nCoV-19) in healthy adults. For TCRbeta chain sequencing, PBMC samples were collected from trial participants at day 0 and at day 28 after the second dose. Notes on this clone: Its antigen is not yet known. One base away there is no much larger clone; base qualities are not given.

The CDR3 regions of human TCRbeta chains were analyzed by immunosequencing. The paper's processing steps were these. Repertoire TCRs were matched against a reference library of SARS-CoV-2-specific TCRs generated with the MIRA antigen-specificity platform. Breadth was defined as the fraction of unique TCRs that were SARS-CoV-2-associated, and depth was defined as the fraction of total T cells that were SARS-CoV-2-associated. Using the MIRA data, each spike-specific TCR was assigned both to the spike region to which the TCR was reactive and to a CD4 or CD8 class. Log10-transformed breadth and depth values were compared by one-way ANOVA with Sidak's multiple comparisons tests. TCRdb's version of the immuneACCESS table is confined to in-frame rearrangements and falls short of the full clone set. An unresolved V gene accounts for under half of the shortfall where checked; the remainder is of unknown origin. V and J calls and clone size are given by that table; D and trimming were obtained from the DNA. For this sample the table gives approximately 200,000 clones, of which approximately 93% were detected only once. The ten most abundant clones make up around 3.5% of the sample.

The junction shows trimming of 4 bases on V and 5 bases on J, plus 3 bases between the germline ends. The CDR1 and CDR2 encoded by the germline V gene are MGHRA and YSYEKL. Inclusive of the bounding cysteine and phenylalanine, the CDR3 is 12 residues long. The read is trimmed to its CDR3 DNA, 36 bases read in frame from base 1. This TCR was sampled from an adult who received the AZD1222 COVID-19 vaccine. The rearrangement joined TRBV4-1 to TRBJ1-6; a confident D gene designation cannot be given. The sample in question was peripheral blood, obtained 28 days after the second AZD1222 dose. The CDR3 region reads CASSRNNSPLHF. The DNA reads TGCGCCAGCAGCCGGAATAATTCACCCCTCCACTTT.